Each of the 28 T cell receptor beta chains below was sequenced from the same sample in a study of T cell responses to AZD1222 COVID-19 vaccine. Here immunoSEQ multiplex PCR was the method, and the copy in TCRdb shows in-frame clones only, minus some. The sample lists about 140,000 clones; more than 90% were seen once. The sample was peripheral blood, taken on day 0 of AZD1222 vaccination. The receptors were gathered from an adult in good health.

The chain links TRBV7-9 to TRBJ1-2; D remains ambiguous. V was pared by 0 bases and J by 2 bases, with 4 bases between. Germline V CDR1 and CDR2: SEHNR, FQNEAQ (reference sequence). The CDR3 is made up of 13 amino acids. This CDR3 is CASSLAGNYGYTF. Here the CDR3 DNA reads TGTGCCAGCAGCTTAGCTGGGAACTATGGCTACACCTTC. Based on the CDR3 plus reference TRBV7-9 and TRBJ1-2, the full variable domain is DTGVSQNPRHKITKRGQNVTFRCDPISEHNRLYWYRQTLGQGPEFLTYFQNEAQLEKSRLLSDRFSAERPKGSFSTLEIQRTEQGDSAMYLCASSLAGNYGYTFGSGTRLTVV.

This rearrangement joins TRBV24-1 to TRBJ2-7, with D possibly matching TRBD1 (5 bases). The CDR3 totals 13 residues. The germline V gene encodes CDR1 KGHDR and CDR2 SFDVKD. The V and J ends lost 7 bases and 2 bases respectively, with 11 bases between them. CDR3 DNA sequence: TGTGCCACCAGGGACACCGCGACCTACGAGCAGTACTTC. Encoded protein: CATRDTATYEQYF.

The genes are TRBV5-1 and TRBJ1-2; D unresolved. The CDR3 is made up of 15 amino acids. V was cut by 0 bases and J by 4 bases, with 13 bases left in between. Germline V gives CDR1 SGHRS, CDR2 YFSETQ. This CDR3 is CASSLVVDHLYGYTF. The CDR3 nucleotides are TGCGCCAGCAGCTTGGTAGTGGACCATCTCTATGGCTACACCTTC.

The chain is built from TRBV6-4 and TRBJ2-3; TRBD1 agrees at 9 bases. The CDR3 runs to 14 residues. With 6 bases clipped from V and 7 bases from J, the junction kept 8 bases outside the gene matches. CDR1 is MRHNA, CDR2 SNTAGT, per germline. The CDR3 bases are TGTGCCAGCAGCGATGGGACAGGGAGAAATACGCAGTATTTT. Its protein is CASSDGTGRNTQYF.

The chain is built from TRBV11-2 and TRBJ2-7, with 9 positions matching TRBD1. V trimming: 4 bases; J trimming: 3 bases; junction bases outside the gene matches: 4. This CDR3 spans 14 amino acids. Germline loops: CDR1 SGHAT, CDR2 FQNNGV. As DNA, the CDR3 is TGTGCCAGCAGCTGGGGACAGGGTAGCTACGAGCAGTACTTC. The encoded protein is CASSWGQGSYEQYF.

The chain links TRBV5-1 to TRBJ2-3, with 9 bases identical to TRBD2. This CDR3 contains 16 residues. Germline lookup yields CDR1 SGHRS and CDR2 YFSETQ. V shed 0 bases, J shed 1 base, and the junction held 3 bases outside the gene matches. The CDR3 region is CASSLAGGGGTDTQYF. The CDR3 region has the DNA TGCGCCAGCAGCTTGGCGGGCGGGGGGGGCACAGATACGCAGTATTTT.

This rearrangement joins TRBV5-1 to TRBJ1-1; D uncertain. The CDR3 contains 14 residues. V was trimmed by 4 bases and J by 0 bases, leaving 10 bases between them. In germline, CDR1 is SGHRS, CDR2 YFSETQ. The CDR3 is CASSVDGMNTEAFF. As DNA, the CDR3 is TGCGCCAGCAGCGTTGACGGAATGAACACTGAAGCTTTCTTT.

The chain employs TRBV2 and TRBJ2-1, with D uncertain. CDR3 length: 18 amino acids. V shed 5 bases and J shed 0 bases, with 20 bases lying between them. Germline assignment: CDR1 SNHLY and CDR2 FYNNEI. The DNA for the CDR3 is TGTGCCAGCAGTCCAACCCGGTCATTAGTCCACTCCTACAATGAGCAGTTCTTC. Translation: CASSPTRSLVHSYNEQFF.

The chain is built from TRBV6-5 and TRBJ2-2, with D uncertain. The CDR3 contains 14 residues. CDR1 and CDR2 (germline): MNHEY, SVGAGI. V was shortened by 8 bases and J by 2 bases, with 12 bases between the two germline ends. In DNA, the CDR3 is TGTGCCAGCCAAAGGGCCACCAACACCGGGGAGCTGTTTTTT. It yields the protein CASQRATNTGELFF.

The table lists this clone with a count of one. The rearrangement uses TRBV28 and TRBJ1-1; D might be TRBD1 (6 bases). The V end lost 8 bases, the J end lost 5 bases, and 15 bases lay between the germline ends. Germline V gene data show CDR1 as MDHEN and CDR2 as SYDVKM. CDR3 length: 13 amino acids. In DNA, the CDR3 is TGTGCCAGCTCGCTAGGGGGGCGGACTGAAGCTTTCTTT. This translates into CASSLGGRTEAFF.

The chain is built from TRBV19 and TRBJ2-2; either TRBD1 or TRBD2 may supply D (5 bases each). The CDR3 covers 18 residues. The V gene lost 2 bases and the J gene lost 3 bases, with 19 bases spanning the gap. Germline CDR1 reads LNHDA; CDR2 reads SQIVND (reference sequence). CDR3 protein: CASSIYKPGRGDTGELFF. The CDR3 DNA reads TGTGCCAGTAGTATATACAAACCGGGACGCGGTGACACCGGGGAGCTGTTTTTT.

V usage is TRBV2 and J usage is TRBJ1-2; 11 nucleotides agree with TRBD1. In germline, CDR1 is SNHLY, CDR2 FYNNEI. The J segment lost 0 bases and the V segment lost 2 bases, leaving 5 bases of the junction unmatched. CDR3 length equals 17 residues. The CDR3 nucleotides read TGTGCCAGCAGTGAACCCCGGGACAGGGGGTCTAACTATGGCTACACCTTC. This codes for CASSEPRDRGSNYGYTF.

The genes are TRBV6-4 and TRBJ2-1; TRBD1 aligns across 12 bases. Trimming cost V 3 bases and J 8 bases; bases outside gene matches: 8. The length of the CDR3 is 16 residues. Germline loops: CDR1 MRHNA, CDR2 SNTAGT. CDR3 DNA sequence: TGTGCCAGCAGTGAGAGACCGGGACAGGGGGCGGATGAGCAGTTCTTC. Its translation is CASSERPGQGADEQFF.

This chain joins TRBV5-8 and TRBJ2-5, with D possibly TRBD1 on 6 matching bases. The CDR3 loop spans 13 amino acids. The germline V gene has CDR1 SGHTS and CDR2 YDEGEE. V dropped 5 bases and J dropped 4 bases, with 12 bases sitting between them. CDR3 coding DNA: TGTGCCAGCAGACTGACAGGCGGAGAGACCCAGTACTTC. Translation: CASRLTGGETQYF.

The chain links TRBV28 to TRBJ1-2; possible D gene TRBD1, 5 bases. V gave up 7 bases and J gave up 2 bases, with 17 bases separating them. The germline V gene encodes CDR1 MDHEN and CDR2 SYDVKM. The CDR3 has 15 amino acids. The CDR3 DNA is TGTGCCAGCATCGAAGGGGCAGGGAAAAACTATGGCTACACCTTC. Translation gives CASIEGAGKNYGYTF.

The rearrangement joins TRBV5-1 to TRBJ1-6; D gene ambiguous. Looked up from germline, CDR1 is SGHRS and CDR2 is YFSETQ. This CDR3 is 15 amino acids long. V lost 0 bases, J lost 7 bases, and 11 bases lay in between. CDR3 sequence (DNA): TGCGCCAGCAGCTTGGACGGGCAGACAAATTCACCCCTCCACTTT. Translation: CASSLDGQTNSPLHF.

The chain combines TRBV14 with TRBJ1-6, with 9 bases that match TRBD1. This CDR3 spans 15 amino acids. Per the germline V gene, CDR1 is SGHDN and CDR2 is FVKESK. V gave up 5 bases and J gave up 11 bases; unmatched junction bases: 10. CDR3 coding DNA: TGTGCCAGCAGCGCAGAACAGGGGGCGAGTGCACCCCTCCACTTT. This codes for CASSAEQGASAPLHF.

The chain combines TRBV4-2 with TRBJ2-1; D gene unclear. Germline lookup yields CDR1 LGHNA and CDR2 YNFKEQ. The CDR3 spans 17 residues. The ends were cut back, 1 base at V and 2 bases at J, with 15 bases in the middle. The CDR3 here is CASSQAIGRSPYNEQFF. CDR3 nucleotide sequence: TGTGCCAGCAGCCAAGCGATAGGACGTTCCCCCTACAATGAGCAGTTCTTC.

This chain connects TRBV28 to TRBJ1-5, with TRBD1 identical over 9 bases. Germline CDR1 is MDHEN and CDR2 is SYDVKM. CDR3 length: 14 amino acids. V was clipped by 7 bases and J by 5 bases; unmatched bases: 6. The CDR3 nucleotides are TGTGCCAGCATAATGGGACAGGGCTATCAGCCCCAGCATTTT. Translated: CASIMGQGYQPQHF. The full variable domain, completed using reference TRBV28 and TRBJ1-5, is DVKVTQSSRYLVKRTGEKVFLECVQDMDHENMFWYRQDPGLGLRLIYFSYDVKMKEKGDIPEGYSVSREKKERFSLILESASTNQTSMYLCASIMGQGYQPQHFGDGTRLSIL.

This chain links TRBV28 with TRBJ1-4, with 7 bases fitting TRBD1. Trimming cost V 4 bases and J 8 bases; bases outside gene matches: 4. The CDR3 totals 13 residues. CDR1 is MDHEN and CDR2 is SYDVKM in the germline V gene. The CDR3 sequence is CASSSSGGEKLFF. As DNA, the CDR3 is TGTGCCAGCAGTTCATCAGGGGGAGAAAAACTGTTTTTT.

The CDR3 loop reads CASRASSPDTQYF. CDR3 nucleotides: TGTGCCAGCAGGGCGTCGTCCCCGGATACGCAGTATTTT. J is TRBJ2-3 and V is TRBV6-5; D not certain. V was clipped by 6 bases and J by 6 bases, with 13 bases between them. Germline lookup yields CDR1 MNHEY and CDR2 SVGAGI. CDR3 length: 13 residues.

The genes are TRBV6-5 and TRBJ1-5; the match to TRBD1 covers 8 bases. Trimming at V came to 6 bases and at J to 1 base, leaving 5 bases not matched to a gene. This CDR3 has 15 residues. The germline V gene has CDR1 MNHEY and CDR2 SVGAGI. CDR3 loop: CASRTGVISNQPQHF. The DNA of the CDR3 is TGTGCCAGCAGGACAGGGGTTATAAGCAATCAGCCCCAGCATTTT.

The chain employs TRBV10-3 and TRBJ2-1; no definite D call. The CDR3 is 15 amino acids. V lost 0 bases and J 6 bases, leaving 12 bases between the germline ends. CDR1 and CDR2 from the germline V gene are ENHRY and SYGVKD. CDR3 coding DNA: TGTGCCATCAGTGAGTCGGCTCTATGGATCAATGAGCAGTTCTTC. This sequence encodes CAISESALWINEQFF.

This sequence joins TRBV12-5 and TRBJ1-1, with a weak D call TRBD1 (5 bases). CDR1 and CDR2 (germline): LGHNT, FRNRAP. V was clipped by 1 base and J by 7 bases, with 22 bases between them. CDR3 length: 17 residues. In DNA form, the CDR3 reads TGTGCTAGTGGTTTGGACCCTGGGACCATGCGGTGGGGTGAAGCTTTCTTT. It translates to CASGLDPGTMRWGEAFF.

The gene calls are TRBV6-5 and TRBJ1-6, with 9 bases that match TRBD1. CDR1 and CDR2 (germline): MNHEY, SVGAGI. The CDR3 is 16 amino acids. Unmatched junction bases numbered 10, after V lost 4 bases and J lost 9 bases. DNA for the CDR3: TGTGCCAGCAGTTTCTTCCGGGACAGGGAATCTTCACCCCTCCACTTT. Its translation: CASSFFRDRESSPLHF.

This sequence joins TRBV28 and TRBJ1-5, with unresolved D. CDR3 length: 12 residues. From germline, CDR1 is MDHEN and CDR2 SYDVKM. Trimming shortened V by 7 bases and J by 5 bases, and 9 bases separated the two germline ends. The CDR3 nucleotides read TGTGCCAGCATAGGCGCATATCAGCCCCAGCATTTT. Encoded protein: CASIGAYQPQHF.

V and J are TRBV27 and TRBJ1-5; the D gene is possibly TRBD1 (5 bases). This CDR3 is built from 14 residues. Per germline, CDR1 MNHEY and CDR2 SMNVEV (reference sequence). V lost 8 bases and J lost 3, with 14 bases in between. CDR3 loop: CASGTQPLNQPQHF. CDR3 nucleotide sequence: TGTGCCAGCGGGACCCAACCCCTCAATCAGCCCCAGCATTTT.

The chain links TRBV28 to TRBJ2-7; D may match TRBD1 or TRBD2 (6 bases each). The CDR3 contains 17 residues. Germline V gene sequence: CDR1 MDHEN, CDR2 SYDVKM. V lost 3 bases and J 3 bases, leaving 21 bases between the germline ends. The CDR3 DNA sequence: TGTGCCAGCAGTTTCTATAGTCTGCGGGACACTAACTACGAGCAGTACTTC. Its translation is CASSFYSLRDTNYEQYF.